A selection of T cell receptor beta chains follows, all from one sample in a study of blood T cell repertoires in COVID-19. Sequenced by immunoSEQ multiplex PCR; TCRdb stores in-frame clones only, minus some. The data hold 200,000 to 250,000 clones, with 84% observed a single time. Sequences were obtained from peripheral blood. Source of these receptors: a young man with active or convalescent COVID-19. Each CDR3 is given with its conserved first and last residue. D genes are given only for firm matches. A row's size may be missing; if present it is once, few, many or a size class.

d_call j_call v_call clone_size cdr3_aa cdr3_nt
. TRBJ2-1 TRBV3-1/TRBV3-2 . CASSLGLNSNEQFF TGTGCCAGCAGCTTGGGACTTAACTCCAATGAGCAGTTCTTC
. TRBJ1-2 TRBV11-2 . CASSLGPAGIQTLGGYTF TGTGCCAGCAGCTTAGGTCCCGCGGGGATCCAGACCCTGGGTGGCTACACCTTC
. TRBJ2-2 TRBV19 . CASSYYTGELFF TGTGCCAGTAGTTATTACACCGGGGAGCTGTTTTTT
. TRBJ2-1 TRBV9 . CASSGGLFNEQFF TGTGCCAGCAGCGGAGGACTATTCAATGAGCAGTTCTTC
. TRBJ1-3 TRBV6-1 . CASSEARPVGNTIYF TGTGCCAGCAGTGAAGCGCGGCCAGTTGGAAACACCATATATTTT
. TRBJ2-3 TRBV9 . CASSVGATEGDTQYF TGTGCCAGCAGCGTAGGTGCCACCGAGGGAGATACGCAGTATTTT
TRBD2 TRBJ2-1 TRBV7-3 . CASSTIAGGDNEQFF TGTGCCAGCAGCACTATAGCGGGAGGGGACAATGAGCAGTTCTTC
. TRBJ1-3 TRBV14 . CASSQATSGNTIYF TGTGCCAGCAGCCAAGCTACCTCTGGAAACACCATATATTTT
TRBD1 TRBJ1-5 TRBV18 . CASSPEDRHQPQHF TGTGCCAGCTCACCGGAGGACAGGCATCAGCCCCAGCATTTT
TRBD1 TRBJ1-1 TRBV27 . CASSDTGDTEAFF TGTGCCAGCAGTGATACAGGGGACACTGAAGCTTTCTTT
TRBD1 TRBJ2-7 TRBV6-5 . CASSLGTGVGAEQYF TGTGCCAGCAGCCTAGGGACAGGGGTTGGGGCCGAGCAGTACTTC
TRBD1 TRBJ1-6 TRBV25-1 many CASTGTGGYNSPLHF TGTGCCAGCACCGGGACAGGAGGCTATAATTCACCCCTCCACTTT
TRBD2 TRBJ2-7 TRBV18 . CASSSAGGHSGEQYF TGTGCCAGCTCATCAGCGGGAGGGCACTCAGGCGAGCAGTACTTC
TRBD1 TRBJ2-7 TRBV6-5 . CASRTTGGVYYEQYF TGTGCCAGCAGAACGACAGGGGGCGTTTACTACGAGCAGTACTTC
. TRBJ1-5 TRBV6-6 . CASSSGPGGNQPQHF TGTGCCAGCAGTTCCGGTCCGGGTGGGAATCAGCCCCAGCATTTT
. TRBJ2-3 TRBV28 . CASSFVTGVPGTDTQYF TGTGCCAGCAGTTTCGTCACCGGGGTCCCGGGCACAGATACGCAGTATTTT
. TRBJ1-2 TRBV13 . CASSLGTAAGGYTF TGTGCCAGCAGCTTAGGGACAGCGGCGGGAGGCTACACCTTC
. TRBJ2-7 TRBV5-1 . CASSFDGGTYEQYF TGCGCCAGCAGCTTCGATGGGGGGACCTACGAGCAGTACTTC
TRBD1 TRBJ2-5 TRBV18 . CASSPLPGQGKETQYF TGTGCCAGCTCACCGCTGCCGGGACAGGGGAAAGAGACCCAGTACTTC
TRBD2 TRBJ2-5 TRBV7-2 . CASSSSGSGIGETQYF TGTGCCAGCAGCTCCTCGGGTAGCGGGATCGGGGAGACCCAGTACTTC
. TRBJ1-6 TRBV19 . CASSISRVSNSPLHF TGTGCCAGTAGTATCTCCAGGGTCTCGAATTCACCCCTCCACTTT
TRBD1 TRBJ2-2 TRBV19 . CASRDRGGSGELFF TGTGCCAGCAGGGACAGGGGGGGATCCGGGGAGCTGTTTTTT
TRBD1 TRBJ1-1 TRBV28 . CASSPRDRGTEAFF TGTGCCAGCAGTCCCCGGGACAGGGGAACGGAAGCTTTCTTT
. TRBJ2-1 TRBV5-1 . CASSWTNNNEQFF TGCGCCAGCAGCTGGACTAACAACAATGAGCAGTTCTTC
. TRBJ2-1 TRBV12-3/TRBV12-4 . CASSLRYNEQFF TGTGCCAGCAGTTTACGGTACAATGAGCAGTTCTTC
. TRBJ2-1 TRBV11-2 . CASSKTTNNEQFF TGTGCCAGCAGCAAGACGACTAACAATGAGCAGTTCTTC
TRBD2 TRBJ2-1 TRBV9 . CASSVLAGGYNEQFF TGTGCCAGCAGCGTGTTAGCGGGGGGATACAATGAGCAGTTCTTC
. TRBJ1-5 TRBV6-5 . CASSYSSDRQPQHF TGTGCCAGCAGTTACTCATCAGATCGACAGCCCCAGCATTTT
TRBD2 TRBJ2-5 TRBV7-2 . CASSLAVLAGYQETQYF TGTGCCAGCAGCTTAGCGGTGCTAGCGGGCTACCAAGAGACCCAGTACTTC
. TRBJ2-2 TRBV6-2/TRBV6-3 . CASSSAGGGDGELFF TGTGCCAGCAGTTCTGCCGGGGGAGGAGACGGGGAGCTGTTTTTT
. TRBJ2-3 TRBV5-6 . CASSSGQLRDTQYF TGTGCCAGCAGCTCTGGACAGCTTAGGGATACGCAGTATTTT
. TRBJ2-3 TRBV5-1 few CASSEGFSTDTQYF TGCGCCAGCAGCGAGGGTTTTAGCACAGATACGCAGTATTTT
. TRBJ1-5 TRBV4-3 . CASSQEGSNQPQHF TGCGCCAGCAGCCAAGAGGGCAGCAATCAGCCCCAGCATTTT
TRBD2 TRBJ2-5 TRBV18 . CASSPGTSGGETQYF TGTGCCAGCTCACCGGGGACTAGCGGGGGAGAGACCCAGTACTTC
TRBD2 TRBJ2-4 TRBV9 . CASLGLAGALAKNIQYF TGTGCCAGCCTAGGACTAGCGGGGGCCCTAGCCAAAAACATTCAGTACTTC
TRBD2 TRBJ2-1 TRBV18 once CASSPLRTSGSVDEQFF TGTGCCAGCTCACCACTCCGGACTAGCGGGAGTGTGGATGAGCAGTTCTTC
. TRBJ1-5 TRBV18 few CASSHTDSNQPQHF TGTGCCAGCTCACATACAGATAGCAATCAGCCCCAGCATTTT
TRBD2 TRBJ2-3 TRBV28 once CASSLVGGFADTQYF TGTGCCAGCAGTTTGGTCGGGGGGTTCGCAGATACGCAGTATTTT
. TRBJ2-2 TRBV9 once CASSRTGELFF TGTGCCAGCAGTCGCACCGGGGAGCTGTTTTTT
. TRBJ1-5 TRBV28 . CASRGGPGSNQPQHF TGTGCCAGCAGGGGGGGGCCGGGTAGCAATCAGCCCCAGCATTTT
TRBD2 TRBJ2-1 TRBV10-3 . CAISESAASGGRWEQFF TGTGCCATCAGTGAGTCCGCGGCTAGCGGGGGTAGGTGGGAGCAGTTCTTC
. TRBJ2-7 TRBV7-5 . CVRSQRDRAVREQYF TGTGTCAGAAGCCAAAGGGACAGGGCGGTTCGCGAGCAGTACTTC
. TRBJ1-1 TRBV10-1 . CASSEGAGFTEAFF TGCGCCAGCAGTGAAGGGGCCGGGTTCACTGAAGCTTTCTTT
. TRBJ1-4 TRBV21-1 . CASSKGSQGNEKLFF TGTGCCAGCAGCAAAGGATCCCAGGGAAATGAAAAACTGTTTTTT
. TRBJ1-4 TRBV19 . CASGQASNEKLFF TGTGCCAGTGGTCAGGCGAGTAATGAAAAACTGTTTTTT
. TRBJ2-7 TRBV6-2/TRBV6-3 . CASSSHPGAVWYF TGTGCCAGCAGTTCCCACCCGGGTGCTGTTTGGTACTTC
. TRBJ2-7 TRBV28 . CASSVATGRKGEQYF TGTGCCAGCAGTGTCGCGACAGGGAGGAAAGGCGAGCAGTACTTC
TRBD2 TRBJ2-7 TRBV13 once CASSKTSGGFSYEQYF TGTGCCAGCAGCAAGACTAGCGGGGGGTTCTCCTACGAGCAGTACTTC
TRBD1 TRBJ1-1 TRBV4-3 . CASSQVATGFIEAFF TGCGCCAGCAGCCAAGTCGCGACAGGGTTCATTGAAGCTTTCTTT
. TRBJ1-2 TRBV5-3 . CARSATRGGYTF TGTGCCAGAAGCGCCACGAGGGGGGGCTACACCTTC
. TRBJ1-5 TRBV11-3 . CASSFLQGRNQPQHF TGTGCCAGCAGCTTTCTTCAGGGTAGAAATCAGCCCCAGCATTTT
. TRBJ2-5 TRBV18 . CASSPGSGETQYF TGTGCCAGCTCACCCGGGAGTGGGGAGACCCAGTACTTC
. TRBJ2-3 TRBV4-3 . CASSQDTGGRTDTQYF TGCGCCAGCAGCCAAGATACCGGGGGACGCACAGATACGCAGTATTTT
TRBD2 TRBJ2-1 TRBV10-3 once CAISESFLEVAGDYNEQFF TGTGCCATCAGTGAGTCCTTCCTCGAGGTAGCGGGGGACTACAATGAGCAGTTCTTC
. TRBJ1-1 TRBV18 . CASSPGGFKAFF TGTGCCAGCTCACCGGGGGGATTTAAAGCTTTCTTT